The clone carrying this T cell receptor beta chain was seen ten or more times. Amplification targeted TCR beta CDR3 regions from RNA transcripts. Primed by the HTBI set, a first-round RT-PCR was run on the TCR CDR3. Using its own MiXCR run on the multiplex PCR reads, TCRdb lists one record per CDR3 protein. This table holds 600,000 to 650,000 distinct CDR3 sequences, roughly 20% found once. The sample belongs to a study of T cells in Graves' hyperthyroidism and ophthalmopathy. Clinical symptoms, serum thyroxine, TRAb, thyroid ultrasound and orbital computed tomography established diagnosis. Trimming pared 6 bases from V and 4 bases from J, leaving 15 bases between. Per germline, CDR1 MNHNS and CDR2 SASEGT. The CDR3 consists of 14 residues.

This clonotype originated in a young man with Graves' ophthalmopathy. The chain employs TRBV6-1 and TRBJ1-2; a weak D match, TRBD1 (5 bases). Sequencing was performed on blood. The CDR3 here is CASRGGRGGYGYTF. The CDR3 DNA reads as TGTGCCAGCAGGGGGGGACGGGGAGGCTATGGCTACACCTTC.